Following are 10 T cell receptor beta chains from one sample sequenced in a study of cytomegalovirus exposure and HLA in healthy donors. 60 Vbeta and 13 Jbeta primers were used in PCR. Clones were read by immunoSEQ multiplex PCR, and TCRdb kept only the in-frame ones, dropping some. This sample has fewer than 250,000 clones, with about four fifths found just once. Sequences were obtained from PBMCs. Source of these receptors: a man aged 25-45 years in good health and CMV-seronegative.

This chain uses TRBV6-6 with TRBJ1-1, with TRBD1 matching over 7 bases. The ends lost 7 bases at V and 5 bases at J; junction bases unmatched: 13. There are 15 residues in the CDR3. Looked up from germline, CDR1 is MNHNY and CDR2 is SVGAGI (reference sequence). CDR3 coding DNA: TGTGCCAGCACCGAGGTATTGCAGGGGGTAACTGAAGCTTTCTTT. The encoded protein is CASTEVLQGVTEAFF.

This chain joins TRBV4-1 and TRBJ2-7, with D possibly being TRBD1 (6 bases). The V and J ends lost 2 bases and 6 bases respectively, with 17 bases between them. The CDR3 sequence is 15 residues long. The V gene's germline CDR1 is MGHRA and CDR2 YSYEKL. This chain's CDR3 is CASSQFTQGATEQYF. For the CDR3, the DNA is TGCGCCAGCAGCCAATTTACACAGGGTGCTACCGAGCAGTACTTC.

This rearrangement joins TRBV7-9 to TRBJ2-7; a weak D match, TRBD2 (5 bases). CDR3 length: 16 residues. V lost 1 base and J 4 bases, leaving 17 bases between the germline ends. Looked up from germline, CDR1 is SEHNR and CDR2 is FQNEAQ (reference sequence). The CDR3 loop reads CASSLGGPSGIYEQYF. For the CDR3, the DNA is TGTGCCAGCAGCTTAGGCGGACCCTCGGGGATATACGAGCAGTACTTC.

This chain connects TRBV14 to TRBJ1-4; D is ambiguous. Germline CDR1 SGHDN, CDR2 FVKESK. V was cut by 4 bases and J by 8 bases, with 11 bases left in between. The CDR3 contains 13 residues. The CDR3 region has the DNA TGTGCCAGCAGCCGGGGAGGAGGCGAAAAACTGTTTTTT. It is translated as CASSRGGGEKLFF.

The V gene is TRBV19, the J gene TRBJ2-1; TRBD2 aligns across 10 bases. Germline V lookup: CDR1 LNHDA, CDR2 SQIVND (reference sequence). V trimming: 5 bases; J trimming: 0 bases; junction bases outside the gene matches: 7. The CDR3 sequence is 17 residues long. CDR3 sequence: CASSRSPSGSSYNEQFF. CDR3 in DNA: TGTGCCAGTAGTCGGTCACCTAGCGGGAGCTCCTACAATGAGCAGTTCTTC. The full variable domain, in which reference TRBV19 and TRBJ2-1 provide the parts outside the CDR3, is DGGITQSPKYLFRKEGQNVTLSCEQNLNHDAMYWYRQDPGQGLRLIYYSQIVNDFQKGDIAEGYSVSREKKESFPLTVTSAQKNPTAFYLCASSRSPSGSSYNEQFFGPGTRLTVL.

The rearrangement joins TRBV15 to TRBJ2-1; 10 positions match TRBD2. V lost 3 bases, J lost 10 bases, and 9 bases stayed unmatched. Germline CDR1 reads LNHNV; CDR2 reads YYDKDF (reference sequence). The CDR3 is 15 amino acids. As DNA, the CDR3 is TGTGCCACCAGCAGGGAAGCGGGGGGGGGACCGGAGCAGTTCTTC. It yields the protein CATSREAGGGPEQFF.

This clone was observed a handful of times. An end of the junction differs from the germline gene, which may be a read error. This chain joins TRBV7-9 and TRBJ1-1, with 11 bases matching TRBD1. The CDR3 has 16 residues. CDR1 is SEHNR, CDR2 FQNEAQ, per germline (reference sequence). The CDR3 here is CSSSLGQGASGTEAFF. DNA of the CDR3: TGTTCCAGCAGCTTAGGACAGGGGGCGTCGGGCACTGAAGCTTTCTTT.

In its sample, this clone was seen once. The chain uses TRBV28 and TRBJ2-7; D is undetermined. Trimming left V 6 bases short and J 3 bases short, with 6 bases between. This CDR3 is 11 amino acids long. Germline V lookup: CDR1 MDHEN, CDR2 SYDVKM. The CDR3 sequence: CASRSIYEQYF. In DNA, the CDR3 is TGTGCCAGCAGGTCCATCTACGAGCAGTACTTC. Full variable domain (rest looked up from reference TRBV28 and TRBJ2-7): DVKVTQSSRYLVKRTGEKVFLECVQDMDHENMFWYRQDPGLGLRLIYFSYDVKMKEKGDIPEGYSVSREKKERFSLILESASTNQTSMYLCASRSIYEQYFGPGTRLTVT.

This sequence joins TRBV14 and TRBJ1-2; 11 bases fit TRBD1. This CDR3 spans 16 amino acids. In germline, CDR1 is SGHDN, CDR2 FVKESK. The junction had 10 bases not matched to a gene; V was cut back by 4 bases and J by 6 bases. The CDR3 sequence: CASSRDRGVRFNGYTF. CDR3 bases: TGTGCCAGCAGCCGGGACAGGGGGGTTCGATTCAATGGCTACACCTTC.

J is TRBJ2-1 and V is TRBV9; no definite D call. Germline CDR1 SGDLS, CDR2 YYNGEE. This CDR3 is 15 amino acids long. V shed 2 bases and J shed 0 bases, with 9 bases lying between them. The CDR3 nucleotides read TGTGCCAGCAGCGTTGGCAGGTCCTCCTACAATGAGCAGTTCTTC. It translates to CASSVGRSSYNEQFF.